These T cell receptor beta chains were read from a single sample in a study of T-cell reconstitution after alpha-beta-depleted transplantation in children. MiXCR, run by TCRdb on the PCR reads, gives a single entry per CDR3 protein. Counted here are some 600,000 distinct CDR3 sequences, over 10% occurring once; the ten biggest clones make up 2.2%. Sequenced here: PBMCs, mostly from graft donor cells, sampled 360 days after TCRalphabeta/CD19-depleted stem cell transplant. The source is a male patient younger than 18 who had a stem cell transplant for acute myeloid leukemia, so the T cells may come from the graft donor. Each CDR3 is given with its conserved first and last residue. A D gene is named only where the DNA matches it firmly. Not every row has a clone size; where given, it reads once, few, many or a size class.

>NA|TRBJ2-1|TRBD2|TRBV20-1
TGCAGTGCTAGAGATATGCTAATTCTGGCGGGAGAGGTCTACAATGAGCAGTTCTTC
CSARDMLILAGEVYNEQFF
>NA|TRBJ2-2|TRBD1|TRBV5-1
TGCGCCACCGGGACAGGGATAAACACCGGGGAGCTGTTTTTT
CATGTGINTGELFF
>many|TRBJ2-2|NA|TRBV6-5
TGTGCCAGCAGAGCTTACAGGAACACCGGGGAGCTGTTTTTT
CASRAYRNTGELFF
>few|TRBJ1-5|TRBD1|TRBV15
TGTGCCACCAGCAGACGACAGGGTTATAGCAATCAGCCCCAGCATTTT
CATSRRQGYSNQPQHF
>few|TRBJ2-5|NA|TRBV12-3/TRBV12-4
TGTGCCAGCAGAGACAGGTATCAAGAGACCCAGTACTTC
CASRDRYQETQYF
>NA|TRBJ2-5|NA|TRBV6-2/TRBV6-3
TGTGCCAGCAGTTACCCCGGGCAGACCCAGTACTTC
CASSYPGQTQYF
>few|TRBJ2-7|NA|TRBV12-3/TRBV12-4
TGTGCCAGCAGGGCCCCGAGCGGCAACGAGCAGTACTTC
CASRAPSGNEQYF
>NA|TRBJ2-1|TRBD2|TRBV7-9
TGTGCCAGCAGCCGGACTAGCGGGAAACACAATGAGCAGTTCTTC
CASSRTSGKHNEQFF
>NA|TRBJ1-4|NA|TRBV24-1
TGTGCCACCAGTGAGGGGAGCTACGAAAAACTGTTTTTT
CATSEGSYEKLFF
>few|TRBJ2-1|NA|TRBV6-2/TRBV6-3
TGTGCCAGCAGTTACTCTGTAGTCTCCTACAATGAGCAGTTCTTC
CASSYSVVSYNEQFF
>NA|TRBJ2-4|TRBD2|TRBV27
TGTGCCAGCAGTTTATCGTGGCTAGCGGGAGAAGGCATTCAGTACTTC
CASSLSWLAGEGIQYF
>few|TRBJ2-3|TRBD1|TRBV9
TGTGCCAGCAGCGGCCGGGACAGGGCTCGGGTAGGAACAGATACGCAGTATTTT
CASSGRDRARVGTDTQYF
>NA|TRBJ2-7|TRBD2|TRBV29-1
TGCAGCGTTGAAGCGACTAGCGGGAGCCGATACGAGCAGTACTTC
CSVEATSGSRYEQYF
>NA|TRBJ2-2|TRBD2|TRBV5-1
TGCGCCAGCAGCTTGGGACTAGCGGGCCCTTTGAACACCGGGGAGCTGTTTTTT
CASSLGLAGPLNTGELFF
>NA|TRBJ2-2|NA|TRBV10-3
TGTGCCATCAGCTACCGACAAGGGGTGGGAACACTAGGATCCACCGGGGAGCTGTTTTTT
CAISYRQGVGTLGSTGELFF
>NA|TRBJ2-7|TRBD2|TRBV20-1
TGCAGCCCTGGGACTAGCGGGCCCACCTACGAGCAGTACTTC
CSPGTSGPTYEQYF
>many|TRBJ2-5|TRBD1|TRBV12-3/TRBV12-4
TGTGCCAGCAGTTATCCGGACAGGGGCCAAGAGACCCAGTACTTC
CASSYPDRGQETQYF
>NA|TRBJ2-2|NA|TRBV7-2
TGTGCCAGCAGCTCACGGGAGATCCCCGGGGAGCTGTTTTTT
CASSSREIPGELFF